These 21 T cell receptor beta chains were all obtained from the same sample, sequenced in a study of T-cell reconstitution after alpha-beta-depleted transplantation in children. TCRbeta library construction was performed incorporating unique molecular identifiers. From the PCR reads, TCRdb called clonotypes with MiXCR, one entry per CDR3 protein. The table shows around 680,000 distinct CDR3 sequences, with roughly 15% occurring only once. The specimen comprised PBMCs from the stem cell graft donor, sampled from the stem cell graft. These receptors all stem from a human donor who donated a stem cell graft to a child with acute myeloid leukemia.

The chain couples TRBV7-2 to TRBJ2-6, with D maybe TRBD1 (6 bases). V was pared by 2 bases and J by 0 bases, with 11 bases between. Germline CDR1 SGHTA, CDR2 FQGNSA. CDR3 size: 17 residues. CDR3 sequence reads: CASSLKGVASGANVLTF. The CDR3 region has the DNA TGTGCCAGCAGCTTAAAGGGGGTAGCCTCTGGGGCCAACGTCCTGACTTTC.

This clonotype was seen at least ten times. The chain recombines TRBV20-1 with TRBJ2-5, with 8 bases lining up with TRBD1. This CDR3 is built from 16 residues. The germline V gene encodes CDR1 DFQATT and CDR2 SNEGSKA (reference sequence). The J segment lost 1 base and the V segment lost 2 bases, leaving 9 bases of the junction unmatched. The chain's CDR3 is CSARPILQGVQETQYF. The CDR3 DNA is TGCAGTGCTAGACCGATACTACAGGGGGTCCAAGAGACCCAGTACTTC.

The chain uses TRBV11-1 and TRBJ2-3; the match to TRBD2 covers 8 bases. V trimming: 1 base; J trimming: 9 bases; junction bases outside the gene matches: 18. CDR3 size: 18 residues. Looked up from germline, CDR1 is SGHAT and CDR2 is FQDESV (reference sequence). CDR3 amino acids: CASSLVPPERGSVDTQYF. The CDR3 nucleotides are TGTGCCAGCAGCTTAGTCCCTCCTGAGCGGGGGTCGGTTGACACGCAGTATTTT.

This clonotype showed up many times. The chain couples TRBV12-3 or TRBV12-4 to TRBJ2-7; TRBD1 might be the D (6 bases). CDR3 length: 13 amino acids. Trimming took off 7 bases at V and 2 bases at J, with 12 bases between the two ends. CDR3 protein: CASTQGSPYEQYF. CDR3 DNA sequence: TGTGCCAGCACACAGGGCTCACCCTACGAGCAGTACTTC.

This clonotype was observed at least ten times. The chain combines TRBV18 with TRBJ1-1; 7 bases are shared with TRBD1. The V and J ends lost 5 bases and 4 bases, in that order; junction bases with no gene match: 7. This CDR3 has 14 residues. Germline V gene data show CDR1 as KGHSH and CDR2 as LQKENI. CDR3 sequence: CASSATGRGTEAFF. CDR3 DNA sequence: TGTGCCAGCTCAGCGACAGGGAGGGGCACTGAAGCTTTCTTT.

The rearrangement uses TRBV10-3 and TRBJ2-1; 8 nucleotides agree with TRBD2. This CDR3 is built from 18 residues. In germline, CDR1 is ENHRY, CDR2 SYGVKD. The V gene end was trimmed by 3 bases and the J gene end by 5 bases; junction bases not matched to a gene: 15. In DNA, the CDR3 is TGTGCCATCAGTGATTCAGCGGGGGCACGAGTGGGGGACAATGAGCAGTTCTTC. Translating it yields CAISDSAGARVGDNEQFF.

Comment on this clonotype: A much larger clone is a single base away; this may be a read error. The V gene is TRBV11-2, the J gene TRBJ2-5; no clear D. CDR3 length: 14 amino acids. Germline CDR1 and CDR2: SGHAT and FQNNGV. CDR3 coding DNA: TGTGCCAGCAGCTTATTGAGGAATCAAGAGACCGAGTACTTC. This gives the protein CASSLLRNQETEYF.

This clonotype was seen more than once but under ten times. The gene calls are TRBV27 and TRBJ2-5; no clear D gene. Trimming stripped 0 bases from V and 5 bases from J, with 10 bases between. This CDR3 comprises 14 residues. Germline V gives CDR1 MNHEY, CDR2 SMNVEV (reference sequence). DNA for the CDR3: TGTGCCAGCAGTTTATCGAAAGACGGGGAGACCCAGTACTTC. As protein: CASSLSKDGETQYF.

This clonotype appeared a few times. CDR3 DNA: TGTGCCAGCAGCTCCCAGACTAGTTCACCCCTCCACTTT. This sequence encodes CASSSQTSSPLHF. J is TRBJ1-6 and V is TRBV14; D is unclear. The CDR3 has 13 residues. Per the germline V gene, CDR1 is SGHDN and CDR2 is FVKESK. V was shortened by 5 bases and J by 9 bases, with 11 bases between the two germline ends.

The sample holds many counts of this clonotype. The rearrangement uses TRBV20-1 and TRBJ2-7, with TRBD1 matching 7 bases. The V and J ends lost 2 bases and 7 bases, in that order; junction bases with no gene match: 8. The germline gives CDR1 DFQATT, CDR2 SNEGSKA (reference sequence). This CDR3 spans 13 amino acids. CDR3 loop: CSARSPTGEEQYF. The CDR3, as DNA: TGCAGTGCTAGATCCCCTACAGGGGAAGAGCAGTACTTC.

Points on this clonotype: A read error is possible here, since a much larger clone lies one base away. The chain couples TRBV10-3 to TRBJ1-1; no reliable D call. CDR1 and CDR2 from the germline V gene are ENHRY and SYGVKD. The CDR3 is 13 residues long. CDR3 bases: TGTGCCATCAAGAGAGACTCCAACACTGAAGCTATCTTT. It specifies CAIKRDSNTEAIF.

This clonotype occurred a few times. The genes are TRBV20-1 and TRBJ2-5; unclear D gene. Germline-derived CDR1 and CDR2 are DFQATT and SNEGSKA (reference sequence). The CDR3 spans 12 residues. V was shortened by 6 bases and J by 0 bases, with 8 bases between the two germline ends. CDR3 protein: CSALEHQETQYF. The CDR3 nucleotides read TGCAGTGCCCTGGAGCACCAAGAGACCCAGTACTTC.

The chain couples TRBV29-1 to TRBJ1-1, with D possibly matching TRBD1 (5 bases). V gave up 7 bases and J gave up 4 bases, with 16 bases separating them. Germline V CDR1 and CDR2: SQVTM, ANQGSEA. CDR3 length: 13 amino acids. CDR3 loop: CSAQGRSVTEAFF. The CDR3, as DNA: TGCAGCGCTCAGGGTCGGTCGGTCACTGAAGCTTTCTTT. Full variable domain (rest looked up from reference TRBV29-1 and TRBJ1-1): SAVISQKPSRDICQRGTSLTIQCQVDSQVTMMFWYRQQPGQSLTLIATANQGSEATYESGFVIDKFPISRPNLTFSTLTVSNMSPEDSSIYLCSAQGRSVTEAFFGQGTRLTVV.

This clonotype showed up many times. The chain links TRBV29-1 to TRBJ1-2; 11 bases align to TRBD1. This CDR3 region has 17 residues. The V gene end was trimmed by 6 bases and the J gene end by 2 bases; junction bases not matched to a gene: 14. Germline CDR1 is SQVTM and CDR2 is ANQGSEA. For the CDR3, the DNA is TGCAGCGTCGCCGGAGGTCCCGGGACAGGGGGGAACTATGGCTACACCTTC. It translates to CSVAGGPGTGGNYGYTF.

This clonotype appeared many times. The V call is TRBV12-3 or TRBV12-4, the J call TRBJ1-2; D remains ambiguous. This CDR3 region has 12 residues. V dropped 6 bases and J dropped 4 bases, with 9 bases sitting between them. The CDR3 sequence is CASRIEGYGYTF. The CDR3 DNA sequence: TGTGCCAGCAGGATTGAAGGCTATGGCTACACCTTC.

This clonotype showed up many times. The gene calls are TRBV4-3 and TRBJ2-3; the match to TRBD2 covers 10 bases. The CDR3 runs to 14 residues. J was trimmed by 9 bases and V by 1 base; bases with no gene match: 4. The V gene's germline CDR1 is LGHNA and CDR2 YSLEER. CDR3 DNA: TGCGCCAGCAGCCAAGTTAGTAGCGGGGGGACGCAGTATTTT. It yields the protein CASSQVSSGGTQYF.

This clonotype occurred many times. The V and J genes are TRBV7-8 and TRBJ1-4, with D perhaps TRBD1 (6 bases). This CDR3 has 14 residues. Between the trimmed V and J ends, which lost 3 bases and 7 bases, there was a span of 12 bases. The V gene's germline CDR1 is SGHVS and CDR2 FQNEAQ. The CDR3 spells CASSFGTKREKLFF. CDR3 bases: TGTGCCAGCAGCTTCGGGACAAAGCGTGAAAAACTGTTTTTT.

The V call is TRBV4-2, the J call TRBJ1-6; perhaps TRBD1 as D (5 bases). CDR3 size: 17 residues. V shed 0 bases and J shed 10 bases, with 19 bases lying between them. Germline loops: CDR1 LGHNA, CDR2 YNFKEQ. The CDR3 DNA is TGTGCCAGCAGCCAAGATATCGGGGCGGGCCCTTGGTCACCCCTCCACTTT. Translation gives CASSQDIGAGPWSPLHF.

This clonotype was counted between two and nine times. This chain uses TRBV4-3 with TRBJ1-1; maybe TRBD1 (5 bases). V was cut by 0 bases and J by 3 bases, with 11 bases left in between. Per the germline V gene, CDR1 is LGHNA and CDR2 is YSLEER. The length of the CDR3 is 15 residues. CDR3 DNA sequence: TGCGCCAGCAGCCAAGATGGGGGACCGGACACTGAAGCTTTCTTT. Encoded protein: CASSQDGGPDTEAFF.

The CDR3: CASSHLTGDQNIQYF. For the CDR3, the DNA is TGCGCCAGCAGCCACCTTACCGGGGACCAAAACATTCAGTACTTC. The V call is TRBV4-1, the J call TRBJ2-4; perhaps D is TRBD1 or TRBD2 (5 bases each). Trimming stripped 3 bases from V and 5 bases from J, with 14 bases between. The CDR3 totals 15 residues. Germline loops: CDR1 MGHRA, CDR2 YSYEKL.

The chain joins TRBV20-1 to TRBJ1-5; TRBD1 might be the D (5 bases). Germline assignment: CDR1 DFQATT and CDR2 SNEGSKA (reference sequence). The CDR3 length is 12 residues. V lost 3 bases to trimming and J lost 4 bases, with 7 bases between them. The CDR3 DNA follows: TGCAGTGCTAGCGACAGAAATCAGCCCCAGCATTTT. Encoded protein: CSASDRNQPQHF.